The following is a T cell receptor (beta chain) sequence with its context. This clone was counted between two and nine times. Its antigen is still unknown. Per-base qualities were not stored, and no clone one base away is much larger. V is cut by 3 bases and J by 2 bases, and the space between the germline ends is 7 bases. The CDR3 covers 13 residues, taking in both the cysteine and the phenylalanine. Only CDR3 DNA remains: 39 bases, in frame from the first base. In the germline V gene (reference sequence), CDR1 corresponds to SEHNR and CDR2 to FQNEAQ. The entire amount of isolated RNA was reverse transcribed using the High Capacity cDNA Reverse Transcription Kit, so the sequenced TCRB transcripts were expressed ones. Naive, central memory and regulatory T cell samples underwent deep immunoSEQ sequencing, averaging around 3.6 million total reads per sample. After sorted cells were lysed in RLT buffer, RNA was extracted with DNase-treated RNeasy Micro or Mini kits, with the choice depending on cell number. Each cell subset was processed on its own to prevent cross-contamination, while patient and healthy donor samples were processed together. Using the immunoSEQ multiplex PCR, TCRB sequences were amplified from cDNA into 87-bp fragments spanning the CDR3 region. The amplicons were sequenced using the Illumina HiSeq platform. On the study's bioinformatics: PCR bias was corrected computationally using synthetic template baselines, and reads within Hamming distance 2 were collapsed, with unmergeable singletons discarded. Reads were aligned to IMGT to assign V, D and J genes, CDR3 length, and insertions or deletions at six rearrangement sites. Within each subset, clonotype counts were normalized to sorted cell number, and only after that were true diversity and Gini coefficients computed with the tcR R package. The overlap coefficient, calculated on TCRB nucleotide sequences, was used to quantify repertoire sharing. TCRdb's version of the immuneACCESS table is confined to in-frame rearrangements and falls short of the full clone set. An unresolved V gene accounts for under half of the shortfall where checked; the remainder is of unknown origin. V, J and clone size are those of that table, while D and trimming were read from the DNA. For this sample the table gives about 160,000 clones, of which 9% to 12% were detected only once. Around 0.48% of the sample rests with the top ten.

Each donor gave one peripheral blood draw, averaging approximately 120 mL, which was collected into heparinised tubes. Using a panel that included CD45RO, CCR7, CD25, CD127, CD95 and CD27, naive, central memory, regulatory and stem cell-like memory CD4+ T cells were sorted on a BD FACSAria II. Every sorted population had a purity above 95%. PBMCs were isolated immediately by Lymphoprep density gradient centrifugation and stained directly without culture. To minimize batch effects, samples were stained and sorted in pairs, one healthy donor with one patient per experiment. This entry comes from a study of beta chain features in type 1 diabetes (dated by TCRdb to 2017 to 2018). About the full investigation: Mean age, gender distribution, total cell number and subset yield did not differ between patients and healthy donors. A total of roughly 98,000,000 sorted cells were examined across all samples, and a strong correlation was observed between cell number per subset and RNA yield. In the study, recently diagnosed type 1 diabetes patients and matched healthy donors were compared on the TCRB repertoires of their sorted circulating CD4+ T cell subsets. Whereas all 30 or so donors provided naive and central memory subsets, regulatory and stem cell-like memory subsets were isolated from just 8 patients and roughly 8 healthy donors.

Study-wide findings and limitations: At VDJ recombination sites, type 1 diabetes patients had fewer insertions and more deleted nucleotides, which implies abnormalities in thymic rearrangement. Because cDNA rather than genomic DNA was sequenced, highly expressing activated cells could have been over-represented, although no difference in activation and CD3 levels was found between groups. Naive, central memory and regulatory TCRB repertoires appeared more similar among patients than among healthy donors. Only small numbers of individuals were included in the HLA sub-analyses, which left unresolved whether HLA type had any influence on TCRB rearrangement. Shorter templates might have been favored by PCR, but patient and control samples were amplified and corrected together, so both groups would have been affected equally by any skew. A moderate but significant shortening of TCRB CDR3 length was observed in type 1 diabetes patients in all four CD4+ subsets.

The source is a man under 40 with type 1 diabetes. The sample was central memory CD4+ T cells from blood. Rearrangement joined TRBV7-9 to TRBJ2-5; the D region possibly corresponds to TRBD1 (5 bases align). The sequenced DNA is TGTGCCAGCAGCTTCAGGGCGCAAGAGACCCAGTACTTC. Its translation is CASSFRAQETQYF.